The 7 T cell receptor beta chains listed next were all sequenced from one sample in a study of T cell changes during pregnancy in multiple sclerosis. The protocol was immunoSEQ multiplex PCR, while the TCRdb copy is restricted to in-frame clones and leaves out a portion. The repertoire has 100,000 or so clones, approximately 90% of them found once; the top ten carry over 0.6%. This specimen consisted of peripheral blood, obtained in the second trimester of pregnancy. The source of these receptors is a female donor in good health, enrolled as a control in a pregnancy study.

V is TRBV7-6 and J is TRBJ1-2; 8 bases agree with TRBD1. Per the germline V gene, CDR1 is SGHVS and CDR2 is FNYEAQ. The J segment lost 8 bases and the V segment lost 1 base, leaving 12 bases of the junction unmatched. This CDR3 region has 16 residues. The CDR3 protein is CASSLEAQGGLVGYTF. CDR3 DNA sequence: TGTGCCAGCAGCTTAGAGGCACAGGGGGGATTGGTGGGCTACACCTTC.

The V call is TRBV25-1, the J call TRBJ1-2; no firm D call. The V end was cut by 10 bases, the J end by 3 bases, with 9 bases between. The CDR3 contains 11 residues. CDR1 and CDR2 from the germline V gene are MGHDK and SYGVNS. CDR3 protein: CATTGYYGYTF. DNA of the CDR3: TGTGCCACCACCGGGTACTATGGCTACACCTTC.

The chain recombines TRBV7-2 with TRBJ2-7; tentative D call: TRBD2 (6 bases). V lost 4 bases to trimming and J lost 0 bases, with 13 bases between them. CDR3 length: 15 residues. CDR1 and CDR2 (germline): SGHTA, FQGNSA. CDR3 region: CASSWGLRSSYEQYF. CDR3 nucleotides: TGTGCCAGCAGCTGGGGACTCCGGAGCTCCTACGAGCAGTACTTC.

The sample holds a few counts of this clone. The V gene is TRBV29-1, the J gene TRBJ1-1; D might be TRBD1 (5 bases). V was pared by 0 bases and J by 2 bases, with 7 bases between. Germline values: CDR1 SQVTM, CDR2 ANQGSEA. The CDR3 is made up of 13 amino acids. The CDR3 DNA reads TGCAGCGTTGAAGAAGGGGTTAACACTGAAGCTTTCTTT. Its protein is CSVEEGVNTEAFF.

In nucleotides, the CDR3 is TGTGCCAGCAGCTGGGAGGCGGTCCCATCCTACGAGCAGTACTTC. This sequence encodes CASSWEAVPSYEQYF. The gene calls are TRBV7-9 and TRBJ2-7; D is perhaps TRBD2 (6 bases). The germline V gene has CDR1 SEHNR and CDR2 FQNEAQ (reference sequence). The CDR3 is 15 residues long. The V and J ends lost 4 bases and 1 base respectively, with 14 bases between them.

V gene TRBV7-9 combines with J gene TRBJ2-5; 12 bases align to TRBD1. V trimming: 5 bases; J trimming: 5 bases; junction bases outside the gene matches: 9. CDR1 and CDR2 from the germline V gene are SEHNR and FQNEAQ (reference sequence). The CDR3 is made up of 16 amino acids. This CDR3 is CASSGPGTGGLETQYF. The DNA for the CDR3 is TGTGCCAGCAGCGGCCCCGGGACAGGGGGCTTGGAGACCCAGTACTTC.

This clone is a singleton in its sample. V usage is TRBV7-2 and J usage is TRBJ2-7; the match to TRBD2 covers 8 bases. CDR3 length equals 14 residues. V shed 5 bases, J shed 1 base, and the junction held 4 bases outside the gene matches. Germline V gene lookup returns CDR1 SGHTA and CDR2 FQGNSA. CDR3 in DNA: TGTGCCAGCAGCCGGGGGGGCGGATCCTACGAGCAGTACTTC. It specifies CASSRGGGSYEQYF.